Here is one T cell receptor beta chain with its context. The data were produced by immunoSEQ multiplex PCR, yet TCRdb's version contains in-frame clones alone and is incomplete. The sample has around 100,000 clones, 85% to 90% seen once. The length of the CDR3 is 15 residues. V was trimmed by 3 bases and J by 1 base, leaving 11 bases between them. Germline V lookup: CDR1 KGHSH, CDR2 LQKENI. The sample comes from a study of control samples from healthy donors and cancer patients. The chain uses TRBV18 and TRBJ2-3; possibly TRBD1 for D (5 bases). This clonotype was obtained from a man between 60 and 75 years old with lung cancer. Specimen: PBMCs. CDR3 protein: CASSPPTVRTDTQYF. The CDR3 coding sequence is TGTGCCAGCTCACCTCCGACAGTACGCACAGATACGCAGTATTTT. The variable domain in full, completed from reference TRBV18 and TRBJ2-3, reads NAGVMQNPRHLVRRRGQEARLRCSPMKGHSHVYWYRQLPEEGLKFMVYLQKENIIDESGMPKERFSAEFPKEGPSILRIQQVVRGDSAAYFCASSPPTVRTDTQYFGPGTRLTVL.